This TCR beta chain originates from a study of PD-1 blockade in classical Hodgkin lymphoma. TCRdb keeps only in-frame clones here, not all; method: immunoSEQ multiplex PCR. The repertoire holds 15,000 to 20,000 clones, with 83% as singletons. The CDR3 spans 15 residues. CDR1 and CDR2 (germline): SGHRS, YFSETQ. The V gene lost 3 bases and the J gene lost 7 bases, with 14 bases spanning the gap. As to time point: cycle 4 day 1 (C4D1), after more than 5 weeks of nivolumab. Patients all relapsed after autologous stem cell transplantation, and there was variation in brentuximab vedotin exposure. The chain employs TRBV5-1 and TRBJ1-6; tentatively, D is TRBD1 (5 bases). The sequencing here drew on peripheral blood mononuclear cells (PBMCs), taken before the fourth cycle of nivolumab. This TCR was recovered from a human donor with classical Hodgkin lymphoma. CDR3 protein: CASSWDGEENSPLHF. The CDR3 DNA reads TGCGCCAGCAGCTGGGACGGCGAGGAGAATTCACCCCTCCACTTT.